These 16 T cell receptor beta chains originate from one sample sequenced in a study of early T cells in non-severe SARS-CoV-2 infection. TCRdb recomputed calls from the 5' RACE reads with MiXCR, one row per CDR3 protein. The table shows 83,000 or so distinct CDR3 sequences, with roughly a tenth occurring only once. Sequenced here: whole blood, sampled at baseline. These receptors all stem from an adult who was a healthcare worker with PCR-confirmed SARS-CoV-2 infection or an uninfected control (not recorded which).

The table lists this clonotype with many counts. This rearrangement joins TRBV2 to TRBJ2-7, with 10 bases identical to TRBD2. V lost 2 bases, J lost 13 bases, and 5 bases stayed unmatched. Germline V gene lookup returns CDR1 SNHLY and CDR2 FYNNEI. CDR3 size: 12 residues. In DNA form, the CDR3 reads TGTGCCAGCAGTGAAAGCGGGAGGGTCGAATACTTC. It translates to CASSESGRVEYF. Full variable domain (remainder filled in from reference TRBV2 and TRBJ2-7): EPEVTQTPSHQVTQMGQEVILRCVPISNHLYFYWYRQILGQKVEFLVSFYNNEISEKSEIFDDQFSVERPDGSNFTLKIRSTKLEDSAMYFCASSESGRVEYFGPGTRLTVT.

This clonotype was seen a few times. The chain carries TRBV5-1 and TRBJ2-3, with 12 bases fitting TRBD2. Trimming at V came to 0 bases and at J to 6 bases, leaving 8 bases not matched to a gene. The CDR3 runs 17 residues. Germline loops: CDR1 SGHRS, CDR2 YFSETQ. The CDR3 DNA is TGCGCCAGCAGCTTGGCTGGACTAGCGGGAAGTCCGGATACGCAGTATTTT. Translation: CASSLAGLAGSPDTQYF.

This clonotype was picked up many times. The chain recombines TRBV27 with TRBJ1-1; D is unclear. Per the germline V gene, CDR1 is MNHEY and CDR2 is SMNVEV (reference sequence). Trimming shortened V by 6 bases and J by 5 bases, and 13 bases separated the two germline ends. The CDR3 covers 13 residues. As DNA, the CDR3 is TGTGCCAGCAGCGCGTGGAGCGATACTGAAGCTTTCTTT. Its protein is CASSAWSDTEAFF.

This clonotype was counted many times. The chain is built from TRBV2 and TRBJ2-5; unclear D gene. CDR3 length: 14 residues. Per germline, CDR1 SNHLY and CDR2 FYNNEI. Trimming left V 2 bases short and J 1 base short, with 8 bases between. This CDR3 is CASSEWLPQETQYF. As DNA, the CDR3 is TGTGCCAGCAGTGAATGGCTACCCCAAGAGACCCAGTACTTC. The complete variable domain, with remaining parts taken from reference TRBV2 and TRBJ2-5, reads EPEVTQTPSHQVTQMGQEVILRCVPISNHLYFYWYRQILGQKVEFLVSFYNNEISEKSEIFDDQFSVERPDGSNFTLKIRSTKLEDSAMYFCASSEWLPQETQYFGPGTRLLVL.

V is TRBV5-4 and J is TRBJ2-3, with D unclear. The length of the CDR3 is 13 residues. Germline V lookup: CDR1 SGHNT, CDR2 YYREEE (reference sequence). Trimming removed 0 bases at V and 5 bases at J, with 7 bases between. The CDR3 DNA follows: TGTGCCAGCAGCTTGGTTAGGAGAGATACGCAGTATTTT. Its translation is CASSLVRRDTQYF.

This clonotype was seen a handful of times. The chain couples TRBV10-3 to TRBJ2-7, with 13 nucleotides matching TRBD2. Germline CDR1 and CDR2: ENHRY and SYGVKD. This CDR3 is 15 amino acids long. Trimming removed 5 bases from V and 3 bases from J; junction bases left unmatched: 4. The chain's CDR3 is CAISSRTSGSYEQYF. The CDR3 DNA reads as TGTGCCATCAGTTCACGGACTAGCGGGAGCTACGAGCAGTACTTC.

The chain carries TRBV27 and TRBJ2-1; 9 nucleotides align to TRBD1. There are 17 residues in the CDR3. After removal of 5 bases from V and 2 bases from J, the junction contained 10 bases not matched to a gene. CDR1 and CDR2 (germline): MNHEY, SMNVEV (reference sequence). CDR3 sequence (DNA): TGTGCCAGCAGTCCACCCCCGGGACAGGGAGCCTACAATGAGCAGTTCTTC. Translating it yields CASSPPPGQGAYNEQFF.

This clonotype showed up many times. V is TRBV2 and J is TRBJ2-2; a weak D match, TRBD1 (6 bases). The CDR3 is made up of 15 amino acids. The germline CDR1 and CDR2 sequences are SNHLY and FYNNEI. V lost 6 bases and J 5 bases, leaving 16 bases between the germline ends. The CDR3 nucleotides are TGTGCCAGCAGCGCGGTACAGGGTAGAACCGGGGAGCTGTTTTTT. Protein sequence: CASSAVQGRTGELFF.

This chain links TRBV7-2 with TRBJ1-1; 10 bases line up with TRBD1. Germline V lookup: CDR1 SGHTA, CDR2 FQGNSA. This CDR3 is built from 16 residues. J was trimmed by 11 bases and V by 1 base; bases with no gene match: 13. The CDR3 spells CASSLGAGTGEDWAFF. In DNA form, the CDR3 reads TGTGCCAGCAGCTTAGGGGCTGGGACAGGGGAAGATTGGGCTTTCTTT.

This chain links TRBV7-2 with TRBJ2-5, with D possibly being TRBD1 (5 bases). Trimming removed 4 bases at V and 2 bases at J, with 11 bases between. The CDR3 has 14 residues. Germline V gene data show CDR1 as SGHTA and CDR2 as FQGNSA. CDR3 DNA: TGTGCCAGCAGCTCCCCAGACAGACAAGAGACCCAGTACTTC. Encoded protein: CASSSPDRQETQYF.

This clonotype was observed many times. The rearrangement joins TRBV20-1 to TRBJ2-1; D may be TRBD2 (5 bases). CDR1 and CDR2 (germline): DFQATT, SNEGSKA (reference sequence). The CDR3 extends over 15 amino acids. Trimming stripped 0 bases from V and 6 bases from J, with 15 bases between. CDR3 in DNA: TGCAGTGCTAGAGATGGAACTAGAACAATCAATGAGCAGTTCTTC. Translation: CSARDGTRTINEQFF.

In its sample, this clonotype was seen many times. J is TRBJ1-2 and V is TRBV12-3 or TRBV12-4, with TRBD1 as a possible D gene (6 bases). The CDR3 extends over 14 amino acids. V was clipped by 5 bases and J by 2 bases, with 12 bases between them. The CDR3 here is CASSPQQGNYGYTF. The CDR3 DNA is TGTGCCAGCAGTCCGCAACAGGGAAACTATGGCTACACCTTC.

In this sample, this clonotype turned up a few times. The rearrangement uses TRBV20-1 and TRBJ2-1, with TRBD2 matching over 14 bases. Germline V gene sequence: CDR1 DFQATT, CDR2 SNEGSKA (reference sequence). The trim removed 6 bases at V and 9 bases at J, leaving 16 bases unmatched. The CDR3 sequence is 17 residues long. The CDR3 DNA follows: TGCAGTGCCGTGACTAGCGGGAGGGCCGAAGGATTCGGTGAGCAGTTCTTC. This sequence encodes CSAVTSGRAEGFGEQFF.

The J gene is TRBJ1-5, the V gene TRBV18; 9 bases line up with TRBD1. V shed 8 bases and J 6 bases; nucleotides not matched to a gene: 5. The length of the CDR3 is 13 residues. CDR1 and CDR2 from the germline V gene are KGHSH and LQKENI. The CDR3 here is CASAQQGAQPQHF. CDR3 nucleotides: TGTGCCAGCGCCCAACAGGGGGCTCAGCCCCAGCATTTT.

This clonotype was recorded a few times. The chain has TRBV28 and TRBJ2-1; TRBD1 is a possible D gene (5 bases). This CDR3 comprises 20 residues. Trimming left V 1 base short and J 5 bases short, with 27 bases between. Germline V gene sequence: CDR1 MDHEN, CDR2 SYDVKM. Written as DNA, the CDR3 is TGTGCCAGCAGTTTATCTTTTTTAGGTAACGTGGCAGGGCTGGACAATGAGCAGTTCTTC. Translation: CASSLSFLGNVAGLDNEQFF.

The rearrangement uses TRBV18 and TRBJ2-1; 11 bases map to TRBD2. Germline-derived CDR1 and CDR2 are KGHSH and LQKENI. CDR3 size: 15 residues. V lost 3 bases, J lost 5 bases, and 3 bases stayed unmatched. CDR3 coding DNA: TGTGCCAGCTCACCGGGGACTAGCGGTAACAATGAGCAGTTCTTC. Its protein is CASSPGTSGNNEQFF.